This TCR beta chain was observed in a study of cytomegalovirus exposure and HLA in healthy donors. Study-wide results and caveats: When the data were analyzed later, several of the most significant clusters appeared to be linked to common viral pathogens. Later analysis suggested most CMV-associated TCR beta chains were HLA-restricted.

Looked up from germline, CDR1 is MNHEY and CDR2 is SVGAGI. The CDR3 covers 12 residues. J gave up 6 bases and V 11 bases, and 4 bases lay outside the gene matches. PCR was performed using 60 Vbeta and 13 Jbeta primers. Method: immunoSEQ multiplex PCR; TCRdb's copy keeps in-frame clones and lacks some. The table shows roughly 100,000 clones, with about 70% occurring only once. Points on this clone: The antigen is unknown.

The chain uses TRBV6-5 and TRBJ2-1, with TRBD1 matching over 10 bases. Sequencing used PBMCs. The TCR sequence derives from a woman aged 45 to 65 in good health and CMV-seropositive. The CDR3 protein is CAARTGGNEQFF. The CDR3 DNA is TGTGCCGCCCGGACAGGGGGCAATGAGCAGTTCTTC.